This T cell receptor beta chain was sequenced in a study of OX40 agonist ivuxolimab in advanced cancers. Study-wide context: The patients received agonistic anti-OX40 (CD134) antibody ivuxolimab.

The method was immunoSEQ multiplex PCR; TCRdb's version includes in-frame clones alone and lacks a portion of them. The sample shows 25,000 to 30,000 clones, roughly 80% of them seen only once. V was shortened by 5 bases and J by 2 bases, with 13 bases between the two germline ends. The germline V gene encodes CDR1 LNHDA and CDR2 SQIVND (reference sequence). The CDR3 is 14 residues long. The material sequenced was CD4+ or CD8+ T cells sorted from blood, taken in a trial of the OX40 agonist ivuxolimab. The chain employs TRBV19 and TRBJ2-7, with D unresolved. This receptor was obtained from an adult with an advanced solid tumor such as melanoma, head and neck, liver or kidney cancer. CDR3 sequence: CASSVTDATYEQYF. CDR3 sequence (DNA): TGTGCCAGTAGTGTAACCGATGCAACCTACGAGCAGTACTTC. Full variable domain (rest looked up from reference TRBV19 and TRBJ2-7): DGGITQSPKYLFRKEGQNVTLSCEQNLNHDAMYWYRQDPGQGLRLIYYSQIVNDFQKGDIAEGYSVSREKKESFPLTVTSAQKNPTAFYLCASSVTDATYEQYFGPGTRLTVT.